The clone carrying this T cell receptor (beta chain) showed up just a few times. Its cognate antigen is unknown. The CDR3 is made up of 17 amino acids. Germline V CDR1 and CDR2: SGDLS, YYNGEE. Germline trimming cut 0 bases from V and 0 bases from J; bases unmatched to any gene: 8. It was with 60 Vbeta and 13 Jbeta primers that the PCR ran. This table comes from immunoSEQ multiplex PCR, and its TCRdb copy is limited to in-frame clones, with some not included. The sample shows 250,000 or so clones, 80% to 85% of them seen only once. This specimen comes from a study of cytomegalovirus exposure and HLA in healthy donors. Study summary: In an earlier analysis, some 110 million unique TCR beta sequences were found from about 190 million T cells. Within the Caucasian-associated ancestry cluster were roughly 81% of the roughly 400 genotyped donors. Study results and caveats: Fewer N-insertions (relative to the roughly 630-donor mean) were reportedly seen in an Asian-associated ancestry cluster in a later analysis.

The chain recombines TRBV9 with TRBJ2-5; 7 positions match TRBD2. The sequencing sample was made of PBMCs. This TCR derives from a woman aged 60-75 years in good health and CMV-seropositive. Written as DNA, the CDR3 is TGTGCCAGCAGCGTAGTAGGAGCGGGGCCGTACCAAGAGACCCAGTACTTC. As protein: CASSVVGAGPYQETQYF.